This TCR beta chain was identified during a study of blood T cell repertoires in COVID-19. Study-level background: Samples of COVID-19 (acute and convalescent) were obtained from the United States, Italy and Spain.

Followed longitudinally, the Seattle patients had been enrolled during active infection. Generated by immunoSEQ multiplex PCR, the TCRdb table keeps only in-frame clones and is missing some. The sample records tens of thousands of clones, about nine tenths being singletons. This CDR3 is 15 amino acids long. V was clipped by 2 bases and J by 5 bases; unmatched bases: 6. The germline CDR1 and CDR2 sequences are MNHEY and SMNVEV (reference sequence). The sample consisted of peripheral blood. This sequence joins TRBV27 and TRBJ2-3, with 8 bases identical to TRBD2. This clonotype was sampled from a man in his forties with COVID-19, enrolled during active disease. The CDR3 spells CASSLREGPLDTQYF. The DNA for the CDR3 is TGTGCCAGCAGTTTACGGGAGGGCCCTCTAGATACGCAGTATTTT.